This entry concerns a single T cell receptor (beta chain). Which antigen it targets is not known. Base qualities were left out, and no much larger clone turns up one base away. Healthy HIV-negative adults with no recently reported acute infections or vaccinations were included as donors. All donors were Caucasian adults living in Nashville, Tennessee, USA. CD4+ T cells were enriched by magnetic negative selection; naive cells were then positively selected on CD45RA, and the negative fraction formed the memory subset. Blood was collected by leukapheresis, and PBMCs were isolated by Ficoll-Histopaque density gradient centrifugation and then cryopreserved in liquid nitrogen vapor phase. Purity and quantity of every magnetically sorted T cell population were checked by analytical flow cytometry. Genomic DNA was isolated from every sorted fraction and measured by UV absorbance on a Nanodrop 2000c. V is reduced by 0 bases and J by 4 bases, leaving a spacing of 19 bases between them. The CDR3 runs 17 residues from the cysteine to the phenylalanine. Just the 51-base CDR3 DNA is kept, in frame starting at base 1. The germline V gene specifies SGHRS as CDR1 and YFSETQ as CDR2.

The entry originates in a study of shared clonotypes between healthy human individuals (dated by TCRdb to 2020 to 2021). Turning to the overall study: Two women and a few men aged 18 to 49 years were included in the cohort. For each donor, CD4 naive and CD4 memory were each run on three plates, CD8 naive on two plates, and CD8 memory on one plate. Blood TCR repertoires of several healthy adults were deeply sequenced to estimate repertoire size and the extent of clonotype sharing between individuals. Different laboratories and diverse techniques were used to prepare libraries and sequence TCR repertoires, to increase sequencing depth and limit assay-specific biases. Leukapheresis yielded between about 0.9 and 9 billion PBMCs per donor. What the research found in general, with its limitations: Because the study included only a small number of donors, the genetic and exposure-history diversity represented was limited. Pairwise subsampling indicated that sequencing depth was expected to affect the degree of clonotype sharing among donors. Only blood was sampled, and tissue TCR repertoires likely differ from those in blood. Larger estimated clonotype richness was generally found for naive subsets than for memory subsets. Clonotypes shared by all four sorted-subset donors showed higher generation probabilities than non-shared clonotypes. Incomplete sequencing was indicated by rarefaction of sorted-subset datasets, despite the large sequencing depth. About 5% of naive CD4, 3% to 3.5% of naive CD8, roughly 2.4% of memory CD4, and around 0.42% of memory CD8 clonotypes were shared across several donors.

Using the deep immunoSEQ assay, TCR CDR3 regions were amplified from genomic DNA by multiplex PCR. For each cell subset, the extracted genomic DNA was distributed evenly across all wells of several immunoSEQ 96-well plates, and each plate served as one replicate. For sorted subsets, approximately 210 ng genomic DNA, equal to 30,000 to 35,000 T cell genomes, was loaded into each replicate PCR. Purified libraries were quantified with a Qubit 3.0 fluorometer, sized on a Bioanalyzer 2100, and re-quantified with the KAPA Library Quantification kit. Every immunoSEQ 96-well plate was sequenced on a separate single-read 150-cycle Illumina NextSeq 550 flow cell. As for how the authors treated the data: The immunoSEQ output contained only junctional sequences without quality scores, so filtering could not match that applied to full-length reads. Sequences were annotated with PyIR, a Python wrapper for IgBLAST v1.9, and V/J genes and CDR3 were assigned using IMGT germline references. Reads were filtered out if the reads had weak V/J assignments (E-value above 1e-6), no CDR3, stop codons, out-of-frame junctions, or ambiguous translated residues. V3J clonotypes were defined as sequences sharing an identical inferred V gene, J gene, and CDR3 amino acid sequence. To compute the percentage overlap between repertoires, the number of shared unique clonotypes was divided by the size of the smaller repertoire. Three approaches were used to assess repertoire richness: RTK rarefaction, the Chao1 estimator, and Recon v2.1 estimates of unobserved clonotypes. Generation probabilities were computed with OLGA for all TCRbeta clonotypes obtained by the gDNA method from several donors. Drawn from immuneACCESS, this table holds only the in-frame rearrangements with V and J called that TCRdb kept. Clones are partly lost; checked studies trace under half to an unresolved V gene and leave the rest unexplained. The V and J calls and clone size are taken from that table; D and trimming were inferred from the DNA. The sample table contains some 2,100,000 clones; only one count was recorded for nearly 97% of them. The top ten clones comprise roughly 0.13% of the sample.

Sequenced input: naive CD4+ T cells sorted from blood. The cell subset or site label on this specimen signifies: CD45RA+ positively selected. This TCR was recovered from a man aged 18 to 29 in good health. Recombination connected TRBV5-1 to TRBJ2-5; TRBD1 is possibly the D segment (6 matching bases). The sequenced DNA: TGCGCCAGCAGCTTGGAAGAGTTTGGCAGGGGTAGAGAGACCCAGTACTTC. Translated, this is CASSLEEFGRGRETQYF.